Reported below is one TCR beta chain. Its antigen is as yet unknown. The sample is drawn from a study of graft-versus-host responses after intestinal transplantation. On the study more broadly: Each transplant was multivisceral, liver-intestinal, or isolated intestinal. Induction using anti-thymocyte globulin, followed by tacrolimus and steroids for about 3 years, was given to all recipients. Study observations and caveats: Detected in recipient marrow were GvH clones, some of which were first observed in ileum or blood.

Germline assignment: CDR1 LNHDA and CDR2 SQIVND (reference sequence). V was pared by 7 bases and J by 1 base, with 19 bases of the junction left unmatched. The length of the CDR3 is 20 residues. Only in-frame clones appear in the TCRdb table, and some are missing; sequencing was by immunoSEQ multiplex PCR. The data contain 96,000 or so clones, approximately 90% of them seen just once; the ten biggest clones take up around 0.17%. The J gene is TRBJ2-1, the V gene TRBV19; 10 nucleotides line up with TRBD2. This clonotype originated in a human donor who received an intestinal transplant. The source material was unstimulated CD4+ T cells sorted from spleen or lymph node cells, sampled before intestinal transplant. The chain's CDR3 is CASTKKGLAGDLISYNEQFF. The DNA of the CDR3 is TGTGCCAGTACGAAAAAGGGGCTAGCGGGAGATTTAATTTCCTACAATGAGCAGTTCTTC.